These T cell receptor beta chains were read from a single sample in a study of tumor and adjacent non-tumor tissue in lung cancer. TCRdb re-called the multiplex PCR reads with MiXCR, one entry per CDR3 protein. The sample consists of 65,000 to 85,000 distinct CDR3 sequences, more than 75% of them appearing once. The sequenced sample was distant non-tumor lung tissue. The receptors derive from a man in his fifties or sixties with non-small cell lung cancer. The CDR3 runs from the conserved cysteine through the conserved F or W. The D gene is left open where the match is weak. Size is omitted from some rows. Given values are once, few, many or a class for expanded clones.

d_call clone_size j_call v_call cdr3_aa cdr3_nt
TRBD2 . TRBJ2-1 TRBV6-1 CASSEVPGLGYQQFF TGTGCCAGCAGTGAAGTCCCGGGACTAGGGTATCAGCAATTCTTC
. . TRBJ1-1 TRBV20-1 CSAKFTESSF TGCAGTGCTAAGTTCACTGAATCTTCCTTT
. few TRBJ2-1 TRBV11-2 CASTPLTSPYNEQSF TGTGCCAGCACCCCTCTCACAAGCCCCTACAATGAGCAGTCCTTC
. . TRBJ1-2 TRBV28 CASSPVGTGNGYTF TGTGCCAGCAGTCCAGTAGGAACCGGAAATGGCTACACCTTC
. . TRBJ1-3 TRBV6-5 CASSYSRGFSGNTIYF TGTGCCAGCAGTTACTCTCGGGGGTTCTCTGGAAACACCATATACTTT
TRBD2 . TRBJ2-5 TRBV28 CASQREWHETQYF TGTGCCAGCCAGCGGGAATGGCATGAGACCCAGTACTTC
. . TRBJ2-5 TRBV29-1 CSVEDQGPRPGKTQYF TGCAGCGTTGAAGATCAAGGGCCGAGACCGGGGAAGACCCAGTACTTC
. few TRBJ1-2 TRBV2 CASSGTAEEGGYTF TGTGCCAGCAGTGGGACAGCTGAAGAAGGCGGCTACACCTTC
TRBD1 once TRBJ2-1 TRBV6-5 CDSSFRQGSYNEQLF TGCGACAGCAGCTTCAGACAGGGCTCCTACAATGAGCAGCTCTTC
TRBD1 . TRBJ1-3 TRBV29-1 CSVKDRSGNIIYF TGCAGCGTCAAGGACAGGAGTGGAAACATCATATATTTT
TRBD2 many TRBJ2-5 TRBV14 CASSRSGGRETQYF TGTGCCAGCAGCCGTAGCGGGGGCAGGGAGACCCAGTACTTC
. . TRBJ1-2 TRBV29-1 CSARFEGGYIF TGTAGCGCTAGATTCGAGGGGGGCTACATCTTC
. . TRBJ2-1 TRBV5-6 CASNSPSWALNVRTYNEQFF TGTGCCAGTAACTCGCCTTCGTGGGCGCTAAATGTAAGAACCTACAATGAGCAGTTCTTC
. many TRBJ2-7 TRBV5-4 CASSWRGRGDSYEQYF TGTGCCAGCAGCTGGCGGGGACGAGGGGACTCCTACGAGCAGTACTTC
TRBD2 . TRBJ2-1 TRBV6-1 CASSFTGTSGGGQEQFF TGTGCCAGCAGCTTCACCGGGACTAGCGGGGGAGGTCAAGAGCAGTTCTTC
. . TRBJ2-1 TRBV28 CASSGIPCNEQFF TGTGCCAGCAGTGGGATCCCCTGCAATGAGCAGTTCTTC
. . TRBJ2-3 TRBV11-3 CTSSHRDVTGTRYF TGTACCAGCAGCCACAGGGATGTCACAGGTACGCGGTATTTT
TRBD2 many TRBJ2-3 TRBV20-1 CSALSGRALDTQYF TGCAGTGCTCTTAGCGGGAGGGCCTTAGATACGCAGTATTTT
TRBD2 . TRBJ2-2 TRBV6-5 CASSLSWTGGPGELFF TGTGCCAGCAGTCTTAGCTGGACGGGAGGCCCCGGGGAGCTGTTTTTT
. many TRBJ2-6 TRBV11-2 CASSSPPETVSGGANVLTF TGTGCCAGCAGCTCCCCTCCGGAGACCGTCTCAGGAGGGGCCAACGTCCTGACTTTC
. . TRBJ1-3 TRBV2 CASSDPDGGSGNTIYF TGTGCCAGCAGTGATCCGGACGGAGGCTCTGGAAACACCATATATTTT
. . TRBJ2-7 TRBV2 CTSITRPGDHEQYF TGTACCAGTATCACCCGTCCTGGCGACCACGAGCAGTACTTC
TRBD2 . TRBJ2-5 TRBV5-4 CASSPIWTSDRLETQYF TGTGCCAGCAGCCCAATCTGGACTAGCGATCGACTAGAGACCCAGTACTTC
. . TRBJ2-4 TRBV6-1 CASSDIVLTKNIQYF TGTGCAAGCAGTGACATTGTTTTAACCAAAAACATTCAGTACTTC
TRBD2 . TRBJ2-1 TRBV12-3/TRBV12-4 CASRSTGASGRAYEQFF TGTGCCAGCAGGTCAACCGGGGCTAGCGGGAGGGCATATGAGCAGTTTTTC
. many TRBJ2-2 TRBV5-1 CASSIETLTGELFF TGCGCCAGCAGCATAGAGACGTTGACCGGGGAGCTGTTTTTT
. . TRBJ2-3 TRBV5-5 CASSRCGERPGTQYF TGTGCCAGCAGCCGCTGTGGAGAGCGGCCAGGTACGCAGTATTTT
. . TRBJ2-6 TRBV6-5 CASSVLSGASVLTF TGTGCCAGCAGCGTGCTATCTGGGGCCAGCGTCCTTACTTTC
TRBD2 . TRBJ2-5 TRBV7-3 CASSLTGLAGETQYF TGTGCCAGCAGCTTAACTGGGCTAGCGGGAGAGACCCAGTACTTC